This TCR beta chain was sequenced for a study of control samples from healthy donors and cancer patients. TCRdb's table, derived via immunoSEQ multiplex PCR, lists solely in-frame clones and lacks some. The sample lists tens of thousands of clones, over 80% occurring once. The V end lost 7 bases, the J end lost 0 bases, and 14 bases lay between the germline ends. The CDR3 runs 15 residues. CDR1 and CDR2 from the germline V gene are MNHEY and SVGAGI. The sequence derives from a man aged 25-45 years in good health. The V gene is TRBV6-5, the J gene TRBJ2-3, with no clear D. Input material: blood. The CDR3 sequence is CASKETFSSTDTQYF. The CDR3 DNA follows: TGTGCCAGCAAGGAGACATTTTCTAGCACAGATACGCAGTATTTT.